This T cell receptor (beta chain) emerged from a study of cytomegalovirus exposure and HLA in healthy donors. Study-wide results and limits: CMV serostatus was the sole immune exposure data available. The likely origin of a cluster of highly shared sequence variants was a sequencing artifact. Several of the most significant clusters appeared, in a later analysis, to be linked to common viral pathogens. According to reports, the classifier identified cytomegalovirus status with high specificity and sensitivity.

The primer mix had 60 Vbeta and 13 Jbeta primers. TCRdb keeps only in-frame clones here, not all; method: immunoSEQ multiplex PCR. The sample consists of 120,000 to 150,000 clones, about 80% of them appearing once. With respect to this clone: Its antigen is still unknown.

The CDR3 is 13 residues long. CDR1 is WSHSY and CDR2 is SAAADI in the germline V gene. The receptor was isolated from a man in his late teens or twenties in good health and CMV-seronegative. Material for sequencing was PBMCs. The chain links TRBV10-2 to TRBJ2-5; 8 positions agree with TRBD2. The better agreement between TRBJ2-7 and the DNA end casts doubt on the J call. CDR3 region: CASRPREVGEQYF. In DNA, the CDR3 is TGCGCCAGCAGGCCGCGGGAGGTTGGCGAGCAGTACTTC.